This TCR beta chain was found in a study of cytomegalovirus exposure and HLA in healthy donors (dated by TCRdb to about 2017). For context, the study as a whole: An earlier analysis of 587 of the donors reported approximately 270 Gb of sequence data and approximately 110 million unique TCR beta sequences from 150 million to 200 million T cells. Around 320 gigabases of sequencing data and tens of millions of unique TCR sequences were included in an early release covering around 600 HLA-typed donors. Of the approximately 400 genotyped donors, about 80% fell in the genetic ancestry cluster associated with self-reported Caucasian donors. The study aimed to test whether cataloging public T cell receptors could reveal signatures of past pathogen exposure. The study used immunosequencing to profile the T cell repertoires of 666 subjects and linked those repertoires to cytomegalovirus serostatus. A separate validation cohort of 100 to 150 different subjects was used in addition to the 666-subject first cohort. To predict cytomegalovirus infection status, the study brought together high-throughput TCR immunosequencing, statistical association of individual TCRs with disease status, and machine learning. To study patterns of TCR occurrence, a later analysis re-analyzed previously published TCR beta repertoires from 550 to 800 donors and added high-resolution HLA genotyping. The later analysis used no new phenotypic data to find candidate immune exposures, relying instead on TCR beta sequences and their occurrence across donors. In an earlier analysis of a few hundred of the donors, high-throughput TCR beta sequencing was used to judge whether each TCR beta V gene segment behaved as functional or pseudogenic. Donor age, sex, ethnicity and CMV serostatus were collected together with the repertoire data. A later genetic analysis used genome-wide SNP genotypes for about 65% of the roughly 700 donors, treating that subset as a discovery cohort. Every repertoire in the discovery cohort had been generated on one and the same sequencing platform. HLA typing included class I and class II loci at four-digit resolution. Typing coverage varied by locus: about 620-630 donors for A, B, C, DRB1 and DQB1; roughly 500 for DQA1; approximately 610 for DPA1; fewer than 480 for DPB1. Because of strong linkage in the cohort, roughly five DR-DQ haplotypes were treated as single units for association and clustering. On average, roughly 250,000 unique TCR beta nucleotide sequences were sequenced per donor among a few hundred genotyped donors of the cohort, with approximately 18% of those sequences being non-productive.

Libraries came from the immunoSEQ multiplex PCR assay. The multiplex PCR relied on a mix of 60 forward primers for TCR Vbeta segments and 13 reverse primers for TCR Jbeta segments. The CDR3 region of rearranged TCR beta genes was amplified from genomic DNA with a multiplex PCR assay. Amplified TCR beta libraries were sequenced as 87-base-pair reads on the Illumina HiSeq System. From the authors' description of their analysis: A later analysis tallied tens of millions of unique TCR beta chains across the roughly 610 repertoires, and approximately 12 million of those chains were shared by two or more donors. To remove PCR and sequencing errors, raw reads were error-corrected and collapsed into unique sequences using a nearest-neighbor algorithm that merged closely related sequences. To assign V, D and J gene segments, CDR3 sequences were aligned to IMGT reference sequences. For a sequence to be retained, a match of at least six nucleotides to both a V gene segment and a J gene segment was required. A rearrangement was called productive if the CDR3 had no stop codons and remained in frame with V and J, and every other rearrangement was called non-productive. CDR3 was defined by IMGT convention, running from the second conserved V-encoded cysteine to the conserved J-encoded phenylalanine. The earlier analysis of 500 to 650 of the donors excluded any sequence lacking an unambiguous match to a single V gene segment. In an earlier analysis of approximately 500 of the donors, a V segment was called functional when productive rearrangements were above 56.7%, and segregating when the standard deviation between donors exceeded 5%. A statistical classification framework was developed to diagnose cytomegalovirus status using the catalog of TCR beta chain sequences. V and J gene assignment, in a later analysis, came from comparing TCR nucleotide sequences with IMGT/GENE-DB human TR gene sequences. A later analysis assigned CDR3 sequences and most-parsimonious VDJ recombination scenarios with the TCRdist pipeline. In a later analysis, each TCR beta chain was defined by its CDR3 amino acid sequence together with its V-gene family, and reads lacking a unique V-gene family were excluded. As a way to deal with suspected cross-contamination and a sequencing artifact, a later analysis dropped 450 to 600 nucleotide sequences that were highly shared and had low generation probability. For each public chain, a later analysis derived a clonal expansion index from normalized ranks of inferred template counts within each repertoire. In a later analysis, generation probabilities were computed using a VDJ recombination model fitted to out-of-frame rearrangements, and the results were checked against IGoR. A later analysis scored TCR-TCR, TCR-HLA and TCR-CMV co-occurrence with hypergeometric tests, applying a repertoire-size bias correction to TCR pairs. In a later analysis, false discovery rates were estimated by permuting HLA or CMV assignments 20 times. In a later analysis, co-occurring TCRs were grouped with DBSCAN, and TCRdist sequence similarity was added when clustering was performed within HLA-allele-positive subsets. Co-occurrence clustering excluded repertoires with fewer than 30,000 or more than 120,000 public chains, plus five with anomalous nucleotide sharing. Entries here come from immuneACCESS through TCRdb and include only in-frame sequences with V and J called. Some clones fail to appear in such tables; in the studies checked, an unresolved V gene covers under half of the shortfall, and the cause of the remainder is unknown. That table supplies the V and J calls and clone size; D and trimming were determined from the DNA. A total of roughly 200,000 clones appear in this sample, around 80% of them only once. Together, the top ten hold about 4% of the sample.

The cohort was made up of about 670 healthy bone marrow donors. At the time of sampling, all cohort members were nominally healthy, though unrecorded immune exposures were likely present. The donor was CMV seropositive and belonged to the group of 250 to 350 seropositive cohort members. A peripheral blood sample was provided by each donor, and peripheral blood mononuclear cells were used for TCR beta sequencing. Genomic DNA was extracted from the blood cell samples with the Qiagen DNeasy Blood Extraction Kit. On this clone: Its binding antigen is unknown. One base away there is no much larger clone; base qualities are not given.

Overall results and qualifications from the work: The earlier analysis of approximately 560 of the donors excluded some 16 rarely observed V segments, including chromosome 9 orphons, because counts were too low. In vitro tests confirmed that a few of the cytomegalovirus-associated TCR beta chains recognize cytomegalovirus antigens. Because HLA typing was missing for some donors at each locus, association tests included only the typed subset. Most CMV-associated TCR beta chains appeared to be HLA-restricted in a later analysis, and the HLA associations seemed to be driven largely by CMV exposure. An earlier analysis of approximately 590 of the donors showed that most TCR beta V segments appeared in productive rearrangements either about 87% or about 30% of the time, which broadly matched IMGT annotations. When HLA alleles, especially DR and DQ, strongly co-occurred, TCR associations were difficult to assign to individual alleles. At a false discovery rate of 0.05, a later analysis linked about 17,000 TCR beta sequences to specific HLA alleles. A cluster of highly shared sequence variants was judged likely to be a technical artifact of the sequencing pipeline. Some IMGT-functional V segments, including TRBV6-2 and TRBV6-3, could not be distinguished by the 87-base-pair reads and were therefore excluded. Only TCR beta chains were sequenced in this cohort, and the absence of alpha or paired-chain data limited detectable features. Correlated functional status among segregating V segments might be attributable to linkage disequilibrium, but an unknown experimental factor could not be ruled out. In the study, some 160 TCR beta chains were listed as associated with cytomegalovirus. A further reported finding was that TCR beta sequences accurately predicted the HLA-A and HLA-B alleles for most subjects in the first cohort. The authors suggested that the approach could potentially be generalized to other disease states and immunological phenotypes. In a later analysis, HLA-associated TCR beta chains were found to be more clonally expanded and to have lower generation probabilities than equally common non-associated chains. The only immune exposure information available for the cohort was CMV serostatus. Cytomegalovirus status was reported to be diagnosed by the classifier with high specificity and sensitivity in both the original and validation cohorts. In a later genetic analysis, fewer N-insertions in productive TCRs were reported among donors in an Asian-associated ancestry cluster than the roughly 700-donor mean. Across donors, most TCR sequences were observed very rarely, whereas some public TCRs were present in many individuals. A later analysis found that TCR association rates varied across HLA loci, with DRB1 alleles showing the most associated TCRs and HLA-C alleles the fewest. In a later genetic analysis, a missense DCLRE1C variant was associated with V-gene and J-gene trimming of TCR beta chains, and the association was replicated in an independent cohort. Presence/absence analyses assumed roughly uniform sequencing depth across donors, an assumption that may not hold. According to a later analysis, parvovirus B19, influenza, CMV and Epstein-Barr virus appeared linked to several top co-occurrence clusters.

Sequences MNHEY (CDR1) and SMNVEV (CDR2) are obtained from the germline V gene (reference sequence). Relative to germline, V is 3 bases shorter and J is 4 bases shorter, with 15 bases between their ends. From the cysteine through the phenylalanine, the CDR3 covers 15 amino acids. Of all the DNA, just the CDR3 is kept, 45 bases in frame from base 1. The origin of this receptor is an older woman in good health and CMV-seropositive. The specimen sequenced was PBMCs. Recombination connected TRBV27 to TRBJ2-5; 5 matching bases give a weak D call of TRBD1. The CDR3 region has the sequence CASSFKGRPVETQYF. The sequenced DNA is TGTGCCAGCAGTTTTAAGGGGCGGCCGGTAGAGACCCAGTACTTC.